Detailed here is one TCR beta chain. Categorization into cohorts depended on clinical history that participants reported. The data belong to a study of blood T cell repertoires in COVID-19. The V gene lost 8 bases and the J gene lost 4 bases, with 11 bases spanning the gap. Germline CDR1 is ENHRY and CDR2 is SYGVKD. The CDR3 spans 12 residues. Only in-frame clones appear in the TCRdb table, and some are missing; sequencing was by immunoSEQ multiplex PCR. The repertoire holds 300,000 to 400,000 clones, with 65% to 90% as singletons. This sequence joins TRBV10-3 and TRBJ2-5, with D tentatively TRBD2 (7 bases). Sequenced input: PBMCs or T cells enriched from blood (not recorded which). The sequence was collected from a woman aged 40 to 50 with acute COVID-19. CDR3 protein: CAIGLGGETQYF. CDR3 DNA sequence: TGTGCCATCGGACTAGGGGGAGAGACCCAGTACTTC.